The rows below give T cell receptor beta chains drawn from one sample of a study of blood T cell repertoires in COVID-19. TCRdb keeps only in-frame clones here, not all; method: immunoSEQ multiplex PCR. The sample shows fewer than 450,000 clones, around 90% of them seen only once. The sample taken for sequencing was peripheral blood. These receptors all stem from a woman between 18 and 30 years old who had recovered from COVID-19. Both conserved end residues are part of each CDR3. A D gene is named only where the DNA matches it firmly. Size tells how often a clone was seen (once, few, many) or the class of an expanded clone, and some rows leave it out.

J	D	size	V	CDR3
TRBJ2-1	.	once	TRBV5-4	CASSFHVLAEQFF
TRBJ2-1	TRBD2	.	TRBV3-1/TRBV3-2	CASSPPGAGVPYNEQFF
TRBJ2-3	.	.	TRBV10-3	CAIRYSDTQYF
TRBJ1-6	TRBD1	.	TRBV6-5	CASSPRGHNSPLHF
TRBJ1-1	.	.	TRBV6-2/TRBV6-3	CASSYPRGRANTEAFF
TRBJ2-6	TRBD1	.	TRBV11-3	CAISGTGYRGANVLTF
TRBJ1-2	.	.	TRBV5-4	CASSLDSGSNYGYTF
TRBJ2-2	.	.	TRBV19	CASSRTGSTGELFF
TRBJ1-2	TRBD1	.	TRBV7-2	CASSPGDRYYGYTF
TRBJ1-2	.	.	TRBV9	CASSVGLSHTGGGYTF
TRBJ1-5	TRBD1	.	TRBV19	CASRGQGSVQPQHF
TRBJ1-2	.	.	TRBV7-2	CASSLEVNGGYTF
TRBJ2-3	TRBD2	once	TRBV7-2	CASSGGGFSTDTQYF
TRBJ2-1	TRBD2	.	TRBV12-3/TRBV12-4	CATSRAGANEQFF
TRBJ1-5	.	.	TRBV5-1	CASSTGTLNQPQHF
TRBJ1-3	.	.	TRBV3-1/TRBV3-2	CASSQRTISGNTIYF
TRBJ2-1	TRBD2	.	TRBV6-2/TRBV6-3	CASSYSTGLAIYNEQFF
TRBJ1-5	TRBD1	.	TRBV6-5	CASSYSRRQGMFPQHF
TRBJ2-3	TRBD2	.	TRBV6-2/TRBV6-3	CASSYHIAGYTDTQYF
TRBJ1-1	TRBD1	once	TRBV30	CAWSVTGGTEAFF
TRBJ2-3	.	once	TRBV4-1	CASSVPGGRTDTQYF
TRBJ2-1	.	.	TRBV7-2	CASSLQRVASYNEQFF
TRBJ1-2	.	.	TRBV29-1	CSVTDEGYGYTF
TRBJ2-1	TRBD2	.	TRBV5-6	CASSLLSGTYNEQFF
TRBJ1-2	.	.	TRBV5-8	CASSFAGGRGLDYGYTF
TRBJ1-5	.	.	TRBV6-6	CASSSGDSNQPQHF
TRBJ2-5	TRBD1	.	TRBV7-2	CASSLRQGAWETQYF
TRBJ2-5	.	.	TRBV9	CASSVGLKGEETQYF
TRBJ2-2	.	few	TRBV6-2/TRBV6-3	CASSYSRLGGELFF
TRBJ1-6	.	.	TRBV6-5	CASSYGLIWSNSPLHF
TRBJ1-1	.	once	TRBV5-6	CASSLGAASTEAFF
TRBJ2-1	.	.	TRBV7-6	CASSSGGDEQFF
TRBJ2-2	.	.	TRBV13	CASSLGLNTGELFF
TRBJ2-1	TRBD1	.	TRBV13	CASSLGLQGARVEQFF
TRBJ2-3	.	.	TRBV6-5	CASSDGRDTDTQYF
TRBJ1-1	.	once	TRBV4-3	CASSQDLETVNTEAFF
TRBJ1-5	.	.	TRBV2	CASSEGLGVEPQHF
TRBJ1-2	.	.	TRBV2	CASNRQDLGNGYTF
TRBJ1-6	.	.	TRBV6-2/TRBV6-3	CASSYGPGTERGLRSPLHF
TRBJ1-2	.	.	TRBV14	CASSQAAGVIYGYTF
TRBJ2-2	.	.	TRBV7-9	CASSLDIPSNTGELFF
TRBJ1-6	.	.	TRBV6-5	CASRGISSYNSPLHF
TRBJ2-3	.	.	TRBV10-3	CAISGGRGPDTQYF
TRBJ1-2	TRBD1	.	TRBV25-1	CASSNQGARGYGYTF
TRBJ1-2	.	.	TRBV29-1	CSVDRIKTGHYGYTF
TRBJ2-1	TRBD2	.	TRBV5-1	CASSLAPPGLALSSYNEQFF
TRBJ1-6	TRBD1	.	TRBV18	CASSEDRGAPLHF
TRBJ2-1	.	.	TRBV27	CASSFGQSSYNEQFF
TRBJ1-6	.	.	TRBV3-1/TRBV3-2	CASSGGAGSPLHF
TRBJ1-3	.	.	TRBV18	CASSPNLPGSGNTIYF
TRBJ1-6	TRBD1	.	TRBV6-6	CASRPGQHNSPLHF
TRBJ1-1	.	.	TRBV7-2	CASSPSPGNTEAFF
TRBJ1-5	TRBD1	.	TRBV19	CASSMPDRVRQPQHF
TRBJ1-3	.	.	TRBV5-4	CASSLPGGPSSGNTIYF
TRBJ2-3	TRBD2	.	TRBV5-1	CASSSRTSGMGLTDTQYF